The next 21 T cell receptor beta chains were all read from a single sample in a study of human thymus T cells (dated by TCRdb to 2020 to 2021). The thymus tissue came from surgical resects taken out during corrective cardiac surgery. Receptor libraries were prepared by the immunoSEQ multiplex PCR assay. This is the immuneACCESS table as TCRdb keeps it, with only in-frame sequences that have V and J called. A part of the clones is gone; compared with another copy, unresolved V genes explain less than half, and the rest is unexplained. Recorded for this sample are tens of thousands of clones; 85% to 95% of them occurred a single time. The ten largest make up around 0.034% of the sample. The specimen was thymus tissue. The receptors shown here come from a girl under two years old with a congenital heart defect but otherwise immunologically healthy.

V and J are TRBV20-1 and TRBJ1-2; D gene uncertain. Germline values: CDR1 DFQATT, CDR2 SNEGSKA (reference sequence). Trimming pared 4 bases from V and 4 bases from J, leaving 7 bases between. The CDR3 length is 11 residues. The CDR3 DNA sequence: TGCAGTGCTACCCCAGCCTATGGCTACACCTTC. Encoded protein: CSATPAYGYTF.

V gene TRBV11-2 combines with J gene TRBJ2-5; D gene uncertain. This CDR3 contains 13 residues. The germline V gene has CDR1 SGHAT and CDR2 FQNNGV. V lost 5 bases and J 5 bases, leaving 12 bases between the germline ends. This CDR3 is CASSPSVGETQYF. The CDR3, as DNA: TGTGCCAGCAGCCCCTCGGTAGGGGAGACCCAGTACTTC.

This chain links TRBV7-2 with TRBJ1-2, with D unclear. Trimming removed 1 base at V and 5 bases at J, with 17 bases between. Germline V CDR1 and CDR2: SGHTA, FQGNSA. This CDR3 has 16 amino acids. The CDR3 reads CASSLGARQTTYGYTF. The CDR3 bases are TGTGCCAGCAGCTTAGGAGCGCGGCAGACTACTTATGGCTACACCTTC.

The J gene is TRBJ1-2, the V gene TRBV6-6; D gene ambiguous. The CDR3 contains 13 residues. CDR1 is MNHNY, CDR2 SVGAGI, per germline (reference sequence). The ends were cut back, 0 bases at V and 8 bases at J, with 10 bases in the middle. In DNA, the CDR3 is TGTGCCAGCAGTTACTCGAGCCCCTGGGGCTACACCTTC. The encoded protein is CASSYSSPWGYTF.

The chain links TRBV5-6 to TRBJ2-5, with 10 bases lining up with TRBD1. Losses at the gene ends were 0 bases for V and 4 bases for J; bases not matched to a gene: 3. This CDR3 region has 15 residues. Germline V lookup: CDR1 SGHDT, CDR2 YYEEEE. This CDR3 is CASSLGQGARETQYF. The CDR3 region has the DNA TGTGCCAGCAGCTTGGGACAGGGGGCACGAGAGACCCAGTACTTC. Looking up the rest from reference TRBV5-6 and TRBJ2-5 gives the full variable domain: DAGVTQSPTHLIKTRGQQVTLRCSPKSGHDTVSWYQQALGQGPQFIFQYYEEEERQRGNFPDRFSGHQFPNYSSELNVNALLLGDSALYLCASSLGQGARETQYFGPGTRLLVL.

This chain joins TRBV6-5 and TRBJ1-2, with D perhaps matching TRBD1 (5 bases). This CDR3 contains 14 residues. The germline gives CDR1 MNHEY, CDR2 SVGAGI. Between the trimmed V and J ends, which lost 2 bases and 2 bases, there was a span of 9 bases. The CDR3 here is CASSYRDHNYGYTF. DNA for the CDR3: TGTGCCAGCAGTTACCGGGACCACAACTATGGCTACACCTTC.

The genes are TRBV30 and TRBJ1-1; possibly TRBD1 for D (5 bases). Germline CDR1 GTSNPN, CDR2 SVGIG (reference sequence). V gave up 2 bases and J gave up 2 bases, with 18 bases separating them. The CDR3 is 16 residues long. This CDR3 is CAWSSLPWTPNTEAFF. CDR3 bases: TGTGCCTGGAGTTCCCTCCCTTGGACACCTAACACTGAAGCTTTCTTT.

The V call is TRBV27, the J call TRBJ2-7; maybe TRBD1 (7 bases). V lost 10 bases to trimming and J lost 0 bases, with 13 bases between them. This CDR3 has 13 amino acids. The germline CDR1 and CDR2 sequences are MNHEY and SMNVEV (reference sequence). CDR3: CATGGQPSYEQYF. The CDR3 DNA follows: TGTGCCACCGGGGGACAGCCCTCCTACGAGCAGTACTTC.

The chain carries TRBV4-1 and TRBJ2-7, with D maybe TRBD2 (6 bases). The CDR3 runs to 13 residues. The germline V and J ends were trimmed by 4 bases and 1 base, with 8 bases remaining between them. The germline V gene encodes CDR1 MGHRA and CDR2 YSYEKL. CDR3 nucleotides: TGCGCCAGCAGCCCCCGGGAGTCCTACGAGCAGTACTTC. Encoded protein: CASSPRESYEQYF.

This chain joins TRBV28 and TRBJ2-6; D may match TRBD1 or TRBD2 (5 bases each). The CDR3 runs to 15 residues. The germline CDR1 and CDR2 sequences are MDHEN and SYDVKM. The V end lost 1 base, the J end lost 2 bases, and 6 bases lay between the germline ends. CDR3 protein: CASSLLGAGANVLTF. The CDR3 DNA sequence: TGTGCCAGCAGTTTATTGGGGGCTGGGGCCAACGTCCTGACTTTC.

This sequence joins TRBV7-9 and TRBJ1-1; 9 nucleotides line up with TRBD1. V dropped 1 base and J dropped 2; count of bases not matched to a gene: 5. Germline lookup yields CDR1 SEHNR and CDR2 FQNEAQ (reference sequence). The length of the CDR3 is 16 residues. The CDR3 here is CASSLGTGEPNTEAFF. CDR3 in DNA: TGTGCCAGCAGCTTAGGGACAGGGGAACCAAACACTGAAGCTTTCTTT.

The V gene is TRBV20-1, the J gene TRBJ1-1; no definite D call. Per the germline V gene, CDR1 is DFQATT and CDR2 is SNEGSKA (reference sequence). V was pared by 5 bases and J by 10 bases, with 14 bases between. There are 11 residues in the CDR3. The CDR3 reads CSASTPYGAFF. CDR3 DNA: TGCAGTGCTTCTACACCCTATGGAGCTTTCTTT.

On this clone: Compared with germline, one end of the junction differs, possibly owing to a read error. The chain recombines TRBV6-1 with TRBJ2-1; the match to TRBD2 covers 10 bases. This CDR3 is built from 16 residues. In germline, CDR1 is MNHNS, CDR2 SASEGT. CDR3 region: CASSQAVASGSHEQFF. The DNA of the CDR3 is TGTGCCAGCAGTCAAGCGGTGGCTAGCGGGAGCCATGAGCAGTTCTTC.

The chain carries TRBV28 and TRBJ1-5, with 7 bases matching TRBD1. This CDR3 comprises 15 residues. V lost 6 bases and J lost 4; bases outside the gene matches: 9. CDR1 is MDHEN and CDR2 is SYDVKM in the germline V gene. This CDR3 reads CASRSRAGGNQPQHF. The CDR3 region has the DNA TGTGCCAGCAGGTCTCGGGCAGGGGGAAATCAGCCCCAGCATTTT.

The V call is TRBV5-1, the J call TRBJ1-6, with D perhaps TRBD1 (5 bases). The CDR3 runs 18 residues. Germline values: CDR1 SGHRS, CDR2 YFSETQ. Trimming left V 0 bases short and J 6 bases short, with 19 bases between. The CDR3 here is CASSLEGTGTGVNSPLHF. CDR3 bases: TGCGCCAGCAGCTTGGAGGGGACCGGGACGGGAGTTAATTCACCCCTCCACTTT.

The V call is TRBV19, the J call TRBJ1-5, with no clear D. V shed 0 bases and J shed 0 bases, with 6 bases lying between them. The CDR3 length is 15 residues. Per the germline V gene, CDR1 is LNHDA and CDR2 is SQIVND (reference sequence). The CDR3 reads CASSIEVVSNQPQHF. DNA for the CDR3: TGTGCCAGTAGTATAGAAGTTGTTAGCAATCAGCCCCAGCATTTT.

CDR3 protein: CATSPSPPEKLFF. In nucleotides, the CDR3 is TGTGCCACCAGCCCGTCCCCGCCTGAAAAACTGTTTTTT. This chain uses TRBV15 with TRBJ1-4; D is ambiguous. Trimming shortened V by 5 bases and J by 7 bases, and 11 bases separated the two germline ends. The CDR3 runs 13 residues. The germline V gene encodes CDR1 LNHNV and CDR2 YYDKDF (reference sequence).

V and J are TRBV4-2 and TRBJ1-5, with D tentatively TRBD1 (5 bases). Germline values: CDR1 LGHNA, CDR2 YNFKEQ. The CDR3 covers 16 residues. V lost 1 base and J lost 4, with 14 bases in between. The CDR3 region is CASSQVRTGGNQPQHF. The CDR3 DNA reads as TGTGCCAGCAGCCAAGTCAGAACAGGCGGGAATCAGCCCCAGCATTTT.

This chain joins TRBV6-1 and TRBJ2-1; perhaps D is TRBD1 or TRBD2 (9 bases each). The CDR3 extends over 18 amino acids. The germline V gene has CDR1 MNHNS and CDR2 SASEGT. V was pared by 4 bases and J by 7 bases, with 26 bases between. The CDR3 DNA sequence: TGTGCCAGCAGTGGGGACAGGGATAGTGCGGGAGGGGAGAATGAGCAGTTCTTC. This codes for CASSGDRDSAGGENEQFF.

The chain recombines TRBV7-9 with TRBJ1-1, with 9 bases lining up with TRBD1. The CDR3 is 15 amino acids. The germline V gene has CDR1 SEHNR and CDR2 FQNEAQ (reference sequence). The V segment lost 4 bases and the J segment 1 base; nucleotides outside the gene matches: 4. CDR3 coding DNA: TGTGCCAGCAGCTCTGGACAGGGGAGGAACACTGAAGCTTTCTTT. It codes for CASSSGQGRNTEAFF.

A single count supports this clone. In DNA, the CDR3 is TGTGCCAGCACTCGGGGTAGCGGGAGGGACTACAATGAGCAGTTCTTC. It translates to CASTRGSGRDYNEQFF. This chain connects TRBV9 to TRBJ2-1; 11 bases align to TRBD2. The CDR3 covers 16 residues. Germline CDR1 and CDR2: SGDLS and YYNGEE. The J segment lost 3 bases and the V segment lost 6 bases, leaving 8 bases of the junction unmatched.